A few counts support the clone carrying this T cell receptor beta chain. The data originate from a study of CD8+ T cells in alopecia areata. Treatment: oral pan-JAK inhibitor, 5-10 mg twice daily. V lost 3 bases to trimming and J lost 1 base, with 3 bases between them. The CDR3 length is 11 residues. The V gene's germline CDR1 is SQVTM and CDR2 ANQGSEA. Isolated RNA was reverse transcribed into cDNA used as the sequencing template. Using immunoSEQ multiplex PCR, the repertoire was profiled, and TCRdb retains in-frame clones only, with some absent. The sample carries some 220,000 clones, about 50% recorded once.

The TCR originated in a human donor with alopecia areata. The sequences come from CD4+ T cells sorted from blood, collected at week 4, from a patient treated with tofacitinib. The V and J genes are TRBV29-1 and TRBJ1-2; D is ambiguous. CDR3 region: CSVDFNYGYTF. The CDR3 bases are TGCAGCGTTGACTTTAACTATGGCTACACCTTC.